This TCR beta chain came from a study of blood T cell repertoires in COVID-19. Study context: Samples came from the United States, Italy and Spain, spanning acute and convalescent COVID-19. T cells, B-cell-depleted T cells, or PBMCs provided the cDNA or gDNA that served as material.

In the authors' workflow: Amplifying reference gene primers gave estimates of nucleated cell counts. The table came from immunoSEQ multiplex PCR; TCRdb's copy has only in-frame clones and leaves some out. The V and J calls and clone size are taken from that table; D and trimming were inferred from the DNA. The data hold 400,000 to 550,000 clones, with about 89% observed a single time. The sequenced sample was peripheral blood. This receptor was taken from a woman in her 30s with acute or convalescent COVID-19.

The CDR3 bases are TGTGCTAGTGGTTCACCGCCCGGGGAAGAGGCCAAAAACATTCAGTACTTC. Amino acid sequence: CASGSPPGEEAKNIQYF. The J gene is TRBJ2-4, the V gene TRBV12-5; TRBD2 might be the D (5 bases). V lost 4 bases and J lost 1, with 17 bases in between. Germline lookup yields CDR1 LGHNT and CDR2 FRNRAP. The length of the CDR3 is 17 residues.